The 5 T cell receptor beta chains presented below share a single source sample, sequenced in a study of T cell changes during pregnancy in multiple sclerosis. Sequencing used immunoSEQ multiplex PCR; TCRdb keeps in-frame clones, though not all of them. The data show 34,000 or so clones, 75% to 95% seen once. The specimen comprised CD8+ T cells from peripheral blood mononuclear cells, sampled in the first trimester of pregnancy. Receptors originate from a female donor with multiple sclerosis, enrolled in a pregnancy study.

The chain recombines TRBV25-1 with TRBJ2-5, with 7 bases that match TRBD1. CDR1 MGHDK and CDR2 SYGVNS come from the germline V gene. This CDR3 is built from 16 residues. V shed 6 bases, J shed 4 bases, and the junction held 14 bases outside the gene matches. The CDR3 here is CASSNPRQGGVETQYF. Written as DNA, the CDR3 is TGTGCCAGCAGCAACCCCCGACAGGGTGGCGTAGAGACCCAGTACTTC.

The V call is TRBV19, the J call TRBJ1-5; D is possibly TRBD1 (6 bases). Germline V gives CDR1 LNHDA, CDR2 SQIVND (reference sequence). The CDR3 covers 15 residues. The ends were cut back, 5 bases at V and 2 bases at J, with 13 bases in the middle. For the CDR3, the DNA is TGTGCCAGTAGTGCAACAGGGTCGGGCAATCAGCCCCAGCATTTT. This translates into CASSATGSGNQPQHF.

The rearrangement joins TRBV5-5 to TRBJ2-7; a weak D match, TRBD2 (5 bases). V was cut by 0 bases and J by 1 base, with 11 bases left in between. Germline V gives CDR1 SGHKS, CDR2 YYEKEE (reference sequence). This CDR3 region has 15 residues. The CDR3 coding sequence is TGTGCCAGCAGCTTGGAAGCGGCTTTTTCCTACGAGCAGTACTTC. It codes for CASSLEAAFSYEQYF.

The J gene is TRBJ2-7, the V gene TRBV29-1, with D unresolved. In germline, CDR1 is SQVTM, CDR2 ANQGSEA. The CDR3 totals 14 residues. The V and J ends lost 4 bases and 1 base respectively, with 14 bases between them. CDR3 DNA sequence: TGCAGCGTTGTTTCCGCCGGTATGTCCTACGAGCAGTACTTC. The encoded protein is CSVVSAGMSYEQYF.

The chain recombines TRBV2 with TRBJ2-7; maybe TRBD2 (6 bases). Per germline, CDR1 SNHLY and CDR2 FYNNEI. The CDR3 sequence is 14 residues long. Trimming stripped 8 bases from V and 3 bases from J, with 17 bases between. The chain's CDR3 is CASWGPGANYEQYF. The CDR3 DNA reads TGTGCCAGCTGGGGACCGGGAGCAAACTACGAGCAGTACTTC.